The source of this T cell receptor (beta chain) is a study of blood T cell repertoires in COVID-19 (TCRdb year 2020). Background on the whole study: Samples from collaborators originated in the United States, Italy and Spain and spanned both the acute and convalescent phases of COVID-19. The material from the prospective study consisted of cDNA or gDNA derived from T cells, B-cell-depleted T cells, or PBMCs. Sample metadata almost always included a de-identified subject ID, COVID-19 status, age in years and sex. Where available, HLA class I and class II types were obtained from metadata supplied by the sample provider rather than from assay-based typing. The samples were drawn from the first 160 participants of the ongoing ImmuneRACE study and from some 1,300 subjects provided by 6 global collaborators. The repertoires were released in a freely available public database meant as a resource for research on the immune response to SARS-CoV-2. The dataset comprised deeply sampled blood TCRbeta repertoires from subjects exposed to, actively infected with, or recovered from COVID-19. Overall study results and their limits: The quantity of clinical and demographic metadata differed by source and by participant and was supplied without curation.

Inclusive of the bounding cysteine and phenylalanine, the CDR3 is 13 residues long. The kept DNA is CDR3 alone, 39 bases in frame from the first base. Taken from the germline V gene (reference sequence), the CDR1 and CDR2 loops are LNHDA and SQIVND. Relative to germline, V is 7 bases shorter and J is 8 bases shorter, with 17 bases between their ends. The immunoSEQ Assay, a bias-controlled multiplex PCR, was used to amplify TCRbeta CDR3 regions from genomic DNA. The original pipeline was this. Within the assay, amplification of reference gene primers was used to estimate how many nucleated cells each sample contained. To quantify the absolute abundance of each unique TCRbeta CDR3 rearrangement, sequence reads were collapsed and filtered. For each sample, productive Simpson clonality was calculated by taking the square root of Simpson's diversity index across productive rearrangements. TCRdb took over this immuneACCESS table, retaining in-frame rearrangements with V and J assigned. Such tables are incomplete; in checked studies, under half of the missing clones stem from an unresolved V gene, and the remainder is unexplained. D and trimming were read from the DNA, whereas the V and J calls and clone size are those reported in that table. Present in this sample are fewer than 200,000 clones, roughly 82% of which were seen just once. 4.5% to 6.5% of the sample lies in the top ten.

With respect to this clone: Its binding antigen is unknown. Base qualities are missing; no much larger clone stands one base away.

In the prospective study, participants were roughly 18 to 95 years old, resided in about two dozen geographic areas of the United States, and were enrolled through a virtual design. In the prospective study, participants were assigned to cohorts based on the clinical history participants reported in a screening survey and a study questionnaire. In the prospective study, mobile phlebotomists collected whole blood, serum and a nasopharyngeal or oropharyngeal swab from each participant. Participants in the prospective study had the option to provide additional blood draws and questionnaires over a 2-month period. Blood samples from the prospective study were shipped frozen or at room temperature prior to DNA extraction.

This receptor was obtained from a woman aged 55-70 years with acute COVID-19. The rearrangement combines TRBV19 with TRBJ1-2, with no reliable assignment of the D segment. Sequenced material: PBMCs or T cells enriched from blood (not recorded which). In nucleotide form, the sequence is TGTGCCAGTATCCGGCCGGAGGAGGAGGGCTACACCTTC. It translates as CASIRPEEEGYTF.